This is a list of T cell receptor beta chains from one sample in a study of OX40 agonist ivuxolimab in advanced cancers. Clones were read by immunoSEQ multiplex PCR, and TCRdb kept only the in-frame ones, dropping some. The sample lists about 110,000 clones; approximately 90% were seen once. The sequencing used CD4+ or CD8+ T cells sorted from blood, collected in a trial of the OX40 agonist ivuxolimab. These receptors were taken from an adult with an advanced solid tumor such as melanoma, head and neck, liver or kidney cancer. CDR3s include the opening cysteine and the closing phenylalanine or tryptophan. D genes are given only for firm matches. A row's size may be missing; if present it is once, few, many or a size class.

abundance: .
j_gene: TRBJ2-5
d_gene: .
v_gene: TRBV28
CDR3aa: CASGVFGNSGWKTQYF
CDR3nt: TGTGCCAGCGGCGTATTCGGAAACTCGGGATGGAAGACCCAGTACTTC

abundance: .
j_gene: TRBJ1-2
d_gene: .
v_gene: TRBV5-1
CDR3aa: CASSADGTNLRGYTF
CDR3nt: TGCGCCAGCAGCGCGGACGGGACAAACCTTCGGGGCTACACCTTC

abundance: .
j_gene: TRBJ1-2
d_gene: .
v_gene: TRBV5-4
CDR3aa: CASSLYGYYGYTF
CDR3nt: TGTGCCAGCAGCTTGTACGGATACTATGGCTACACCTTC

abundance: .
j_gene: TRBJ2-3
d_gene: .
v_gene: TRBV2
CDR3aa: CASRERNTQYF
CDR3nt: TGTGCCAGCAGGGAGAGGAATACGCAGTATTTT

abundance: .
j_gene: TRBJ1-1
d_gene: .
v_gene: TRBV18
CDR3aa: CASSRGGAGFSEAFF
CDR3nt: TGTGCCAGCTCCCGGGGCGGGGCCGGGTTCTCTGAAGCTTTCTTT

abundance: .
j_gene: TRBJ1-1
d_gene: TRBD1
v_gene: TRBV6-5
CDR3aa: CASSRQGRTEAFF
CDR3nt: TGTGCCAGCAGTCGACAGGGGAGGACTGAAGCTTTCTTT

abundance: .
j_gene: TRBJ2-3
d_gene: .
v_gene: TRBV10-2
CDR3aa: CASTRSMTTDTQYF
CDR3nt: TGCGCCAGCACGCGTAGCATGACCACAGATACGCAGTATTTT

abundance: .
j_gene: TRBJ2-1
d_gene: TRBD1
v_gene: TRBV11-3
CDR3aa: CASSPRTGNVPGNEQFF
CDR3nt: TGTGCCAGCAGCCCACGGACAGGGAACGTACCTGGCAATGAGCAGTTCTTC

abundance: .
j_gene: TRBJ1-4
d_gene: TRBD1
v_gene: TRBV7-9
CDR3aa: CASSLGSRGREKLFF
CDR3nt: TGTGCCAGCAGCTTAGGTTCCAGGGGGCGCGAAAAACTGTTTTTT

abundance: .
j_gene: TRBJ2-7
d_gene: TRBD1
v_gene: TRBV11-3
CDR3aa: CASSYRQGRTYEQYF
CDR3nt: TGTGCCAGCAGCTACCGACAGGGTCGGACCTACGAGCAGTACTTC

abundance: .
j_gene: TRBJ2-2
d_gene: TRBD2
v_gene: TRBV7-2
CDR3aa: CASSLVLAGSGELFF
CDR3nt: TGTGCCAGCAGCCTCGTCCTAGCGGGATCCGGGGAGCTGTTTTTT

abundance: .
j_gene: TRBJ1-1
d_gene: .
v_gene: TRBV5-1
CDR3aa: CASSLGQFDTEAFF
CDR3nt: TGCGCCAGCAGCTTGGGACAGTTCGACACTGAAGCTTTCTTT

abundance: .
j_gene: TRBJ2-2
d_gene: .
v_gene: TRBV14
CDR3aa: CASSQDSGTGELFF
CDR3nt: TGTGCCAGCAGCCAAGATTCCGGGACCGGGGAGCTGTTTTTT

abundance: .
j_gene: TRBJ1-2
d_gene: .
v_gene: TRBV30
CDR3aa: CAWSVLTGGYTF
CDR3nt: TGTGCCTGGAGTGTATTGACAGGTGGCTACACCTTC

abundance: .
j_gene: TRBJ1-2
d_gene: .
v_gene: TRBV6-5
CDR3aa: CASSYSWVSKVGGYTF
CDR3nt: TGTGCCAGCAGTTACTCGTGGGTCAGCAAGGTTGGTGGCTACACCTTC

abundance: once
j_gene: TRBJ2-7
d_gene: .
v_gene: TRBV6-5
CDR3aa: CASSYTGRGDYEQYF
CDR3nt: TGTGCCAGCAGTTACACGGGACGAGGGGACTACGAGCAGTACTTC

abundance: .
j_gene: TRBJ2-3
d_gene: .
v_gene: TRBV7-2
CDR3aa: CASSLGGSDTQYF
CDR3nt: TGTGCCAGCAGCTTAGGTGGGTCAGATACGCAGTATTTT

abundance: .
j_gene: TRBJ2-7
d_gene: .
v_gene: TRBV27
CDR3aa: CASRSLSSPLSYEQYF
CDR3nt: TGTGCCAGCAGATCTCTCTCATCCCCTCTCTCCTACGAGCAGTACTTC

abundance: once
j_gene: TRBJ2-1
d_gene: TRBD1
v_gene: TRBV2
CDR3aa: CASSTTGTDFYNEQFF
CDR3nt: TGTGCCAGCAGCACCACCGGGACAGATTTCTACAATGAGCAGTTCTTC

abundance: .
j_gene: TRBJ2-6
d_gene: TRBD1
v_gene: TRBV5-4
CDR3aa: CASQNGDRGYGAGANVLTF
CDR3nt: TGTGCCAGCCAAAACGGGGACAGGGGATACGGCGCTGGGGCCAACGTCCTGACTTTC

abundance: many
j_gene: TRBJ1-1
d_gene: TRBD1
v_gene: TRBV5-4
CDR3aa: CASSLAGGGTEAFF
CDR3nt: TGTGCCAGCAGCTTAGCAGGGGGAGGCACTGAAGCTTTCTTT

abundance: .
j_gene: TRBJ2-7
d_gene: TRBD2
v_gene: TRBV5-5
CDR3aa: CASSLGLAGGYEQYF
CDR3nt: TGTGCCAGCAGCTTAGGACTAGCGGGAGGCTACGAGCAGTACTTC

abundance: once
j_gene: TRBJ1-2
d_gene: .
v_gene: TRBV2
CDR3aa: CASTGTNYGYTF
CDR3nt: TGTGCCAGCACCGGGACTAACTATGGCTACACCTTC

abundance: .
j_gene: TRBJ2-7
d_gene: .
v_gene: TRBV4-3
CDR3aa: CASSQVRGYYEQYF
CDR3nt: TGCGCCAGCAGCCAGGTTCGAGGGTATTACGAGCAGTACTTC

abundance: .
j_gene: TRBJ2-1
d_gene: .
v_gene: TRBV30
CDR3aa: CAWSWGWGRANSEQFF
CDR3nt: TGTGCCTGGAGTTGGGGGTGGGGTAGAGCAAACTCGGAGCAGTTCTTC

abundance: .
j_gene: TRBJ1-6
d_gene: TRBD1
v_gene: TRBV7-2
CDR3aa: CASSYGQGGSPLHF
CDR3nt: TGTGCCAGCAGTTACGGACAGGGGGGGTCACCCCTCCACTTT

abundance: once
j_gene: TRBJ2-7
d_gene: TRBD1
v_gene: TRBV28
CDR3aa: CASRIPGQGLREQYF
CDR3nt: TGTGCCAGCAGGATTCCGGGACAGGGTTTGCGGGAGCAGTACTTC

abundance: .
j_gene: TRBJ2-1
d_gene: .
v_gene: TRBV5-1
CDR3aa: CASSRSESSYNEQFF
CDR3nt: TGCGCCAGCAGCAGGAGTGAGAGCTCCTACAATGAGCAGTTCTTC

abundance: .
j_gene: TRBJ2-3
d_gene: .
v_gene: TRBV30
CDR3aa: CAWSPGLLHTQYF
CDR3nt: TGTGCCTGGAGTCCAGGACTGTTACATACGCAGTATTTT

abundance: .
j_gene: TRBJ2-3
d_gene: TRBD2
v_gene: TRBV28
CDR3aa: CASSPGLALDTQYF
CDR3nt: TGTGCCAGCAGTCCGGGACTAGCGTTAGATACGCAGTATTTT

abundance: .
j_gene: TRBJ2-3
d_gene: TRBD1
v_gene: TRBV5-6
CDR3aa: CASSFGDRPLITQYF
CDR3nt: TGTGCCAGCAGCTTCGGGGACAGGCCCTTGATTACGCAGTATTTT

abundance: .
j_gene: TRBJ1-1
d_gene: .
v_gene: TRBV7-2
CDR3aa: CASLQGAPNTEAFF
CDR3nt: TGTGCCAGCCTTCAAGGGGCACCGAACACTGAAGCTTTCTTT

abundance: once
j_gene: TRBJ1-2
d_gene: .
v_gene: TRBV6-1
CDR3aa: CAYASDGGYGYTF
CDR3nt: TGTGCCTACGCCTCGGATGGGGGGTATGGCTACACCTTC

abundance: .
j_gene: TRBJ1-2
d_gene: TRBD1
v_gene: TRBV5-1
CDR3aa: CASSPGTASKNYGYTF
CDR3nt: TGCGCCAGCAGCCCCGGGACAGCCTCGAAAAACTATGGCTACACCTTC

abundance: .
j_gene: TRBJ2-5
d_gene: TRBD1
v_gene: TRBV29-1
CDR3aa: CTPGGTGDLETQYF
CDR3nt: TGCACCCCAGGGGGGACAGGGGATCTGGAGACCCAGTACTTC

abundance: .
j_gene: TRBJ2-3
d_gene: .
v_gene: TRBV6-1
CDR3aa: CASSPSEDYTQYF
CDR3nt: TGTGCCAGCAGTCCTAGCGAGGACTATACGCAGTATTTT

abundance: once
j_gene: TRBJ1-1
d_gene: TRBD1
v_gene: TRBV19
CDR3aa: CATSALPRDRGHFVAFF
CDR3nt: TGTGCCACCTCGGCTCTGCCCCGGGACAGGGGGCACTTTGTAGCTTTCTTT

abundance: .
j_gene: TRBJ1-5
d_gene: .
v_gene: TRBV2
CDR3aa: CASKVGLYSNQPQHF
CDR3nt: TGTGCCAGCAAGGTGGGGCTCTATAGCAATCAGCCCCAGCATTTT

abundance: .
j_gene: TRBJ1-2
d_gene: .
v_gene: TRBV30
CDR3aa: CAWIQGGSYGYTF
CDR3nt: TGTGCCTGGATACAGGGCGGCAGCTATGGCTACACCTTC

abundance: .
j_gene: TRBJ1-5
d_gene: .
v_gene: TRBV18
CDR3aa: CASSPGALDQPQHF
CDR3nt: TGTGCCAGCTCACCAGGGGCCCTCGATCAGCCCCAGCATTTT

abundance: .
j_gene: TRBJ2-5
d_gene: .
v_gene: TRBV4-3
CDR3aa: CASSQERNQETQYF
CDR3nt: TGCGCCAGCAGCCAGGAGCGGAACCAAGAGACCCAGTACTTC

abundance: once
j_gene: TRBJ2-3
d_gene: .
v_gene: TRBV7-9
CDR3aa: CASSPGFSGDTQYF
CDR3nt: TGTGCCAGCAGTCCCGGGTTTTCGGGGGATACGCAGTACTTT

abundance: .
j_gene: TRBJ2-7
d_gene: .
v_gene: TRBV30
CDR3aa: CAWSSRTWSYEQYF
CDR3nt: TGTGCCTGGAGTTCACGGACGTGGAGCTACGAGCAGTACTTC

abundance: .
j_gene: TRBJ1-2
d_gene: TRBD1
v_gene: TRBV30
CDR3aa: CAWRGQGYGYTF
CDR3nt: TGTGCCTGGAGGGGACAGGGATATGGCTACACCTTC

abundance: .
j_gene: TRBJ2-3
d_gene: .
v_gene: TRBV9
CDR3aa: CASRRGGDRDTQYF
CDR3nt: TGTGCCAGCAGAAGGGGGGGCGACAGGGATACGCAGTATTTT

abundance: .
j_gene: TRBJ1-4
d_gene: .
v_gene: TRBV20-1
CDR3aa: CSAREEKLFF
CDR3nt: TGCAGTGCTAGGGAGGAAAAACTGTTTTTT

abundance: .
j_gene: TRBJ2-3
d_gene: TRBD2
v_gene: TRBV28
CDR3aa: CASSLLTQRGGGSTDTQYF
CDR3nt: TGTGCCAGCAGTTTATTGACCCAGCGGGGGGGAGGAAGCACAGATACGCAGTATTTT

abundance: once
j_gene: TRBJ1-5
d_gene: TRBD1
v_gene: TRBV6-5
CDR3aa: CATKTGQGVRQPQHF
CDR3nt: TGTGCCACCAAAACAGGACAGGGTGTTCGCCAGCCCCAGCATTTT

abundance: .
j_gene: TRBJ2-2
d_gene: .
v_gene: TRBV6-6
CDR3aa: CASSRTVGNTGELFF
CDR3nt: TGTGCCAGCAGTCGGACAGTGGGTAACACCGGGGAGCTGTTTTTT

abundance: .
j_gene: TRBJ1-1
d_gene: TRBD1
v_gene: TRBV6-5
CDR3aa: CASSWGQGMNTEAFF
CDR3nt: TGTGCCAGCAGTTGGGGACAGGGCATGAACACTGAAGCTTTCTTT

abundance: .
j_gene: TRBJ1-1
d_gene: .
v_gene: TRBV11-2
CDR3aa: CASRPGHLNTEAFF
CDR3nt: TGTGCCAGCAGACCAGGACACCTGAACACTGAAGCTTTCTTT

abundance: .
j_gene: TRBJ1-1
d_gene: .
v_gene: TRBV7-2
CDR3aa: CASSPDSFFKAFF
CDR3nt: TGTGCCAGCAGCCCGGACAGTTTTTTTAAAGCTTTCTTT

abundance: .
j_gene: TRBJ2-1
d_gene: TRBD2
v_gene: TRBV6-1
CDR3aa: CASSEAVRREFINEQFF
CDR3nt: TGTGCCAGCAGTGAAGCGGTGAGGCGGGAGTTCATCAATGAGCAGTTCTTC

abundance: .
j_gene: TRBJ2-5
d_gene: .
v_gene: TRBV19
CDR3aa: CASSPSQETQYF
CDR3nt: TGTGCCAGTAGTCCATCCCAAGAGACCCAGTACTTC

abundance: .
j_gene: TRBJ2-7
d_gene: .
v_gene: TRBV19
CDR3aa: CASSLDSPSYEQYF
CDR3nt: TGTGCCAGTAGCCTGGACAGTCCCTCCTACGAGCAGTACTTC

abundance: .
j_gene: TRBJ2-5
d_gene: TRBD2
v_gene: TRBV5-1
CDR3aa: CASSLAGSGRETQYF
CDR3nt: TGCGCCAGCAGCTTGGCCGGGAGCGGGAGGGAGACCCAGTACTTC

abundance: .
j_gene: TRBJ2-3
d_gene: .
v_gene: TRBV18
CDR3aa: CASSPPALQGGTDTQYF
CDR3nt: TGTGCCAGCTCACCACCGGCATTACAGGGAGGCACAGATACGCAGTATTTT

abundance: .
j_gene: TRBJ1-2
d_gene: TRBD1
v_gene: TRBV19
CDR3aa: CASSTARQGAERRNGYTF
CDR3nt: TGTGCCAGTAGTACCGCGCGACAGGGGGCTGAGAGAAGGAATGGCTACACCTTC

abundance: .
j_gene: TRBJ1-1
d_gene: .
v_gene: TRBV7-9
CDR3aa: CASSVKMSGNTEAFF
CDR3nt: TGTGCCAGCAGCGTTAAGATGTCGGGGAACACTGAAGCTTTCTTT